One and the same sample provided the 30 T cell receptor beta chains below, sequenced in a study of glioma-infiltrating T cells (dated by TCRdb to 2016 to 2018). TCRdb names Illumina MiSeq as the instrument used. TCR alpha and beta CDR3 regions were amplified with the iRepertoire nested amplicon-rescue multiplex PCR (arm-PCR) platform from RNA. TCRdb's own reprocessing of the public reads used fastp at Q25 and MiXCR and kept productive beta chains. Rows with a matching CDR3 protein are joined into one entry that keeps the most common DNA and genes. Here the sample has roughly 130,000 distinct CDR3 sequences; around 23% occur a single time. Approximately 26% of the sample belongs to the ten largest clones. Sequencing was performed on glioma tissue, nonneoplastic brain tissue, or PBMCs (not recorded which). The origin of the receptors is a human donor with low-grade glioma or glioblastoma, undergoing nonglioma brain surgery, or in good health (not recorded which).

This clonotype was detected ten times or more. This chain joins TRBV6-1 and TRBJ2-7; 7 bases are shared with TRBD1. The ends lost 5 bases at V and 4 bases at J; junction bases unmatched: 8. The CDR3 is 14 amino acids. Per the germline V gene, CDR1 is MNHNS and CDR2 is SASEGT. The CDR3 DNA follows: TGTGCCAGCAGTTCCCTAGGGGGCCTGTACGAGCAGTACGTC. Protein: CASSSLGGLYEQYV.

This clonotype was picked up many times. The J gene is TRBJ1-6, the V gene TRBV27; D gene unclear. The CDR3 extends over 14 amino acids. Germline loops: CDR1 MNHEY, CDR2 SMNVEV (reference sequence). V lost 4 bases and J lost 6, with 10 bases in between. CDR3 nucleotide sequence: TGTGCCAGCAGTTCCGGGAGTGTTAATTCACCCCTCCACTTT. Encoded protein: CASSSGSVNSPLHF.

This clonotype occurred a few times. The rearrangement joins TRBV14 to TRBJ1-1; D is uncertain. V lost 1 base, J lost 4 bases, and 4 bases lay in between. CDR3 length: 12 amino acids. Germline lookup yields CDR1 SGHDN and CDR2 FVKESK. The CDR3 here is CASSQAGTEAFF. The CDR3 DNA reads TGTGCCAGCAGCCAAGCAGGCACTGAAGCTTTCTTT.

This clonotype was observed a handful of times. The rearrangement links TRBV7-2 to TRBJ2-3; possible D gene TRBD2, 6 bases. The CDR3 runs to 16 residues. Trimming cost V 4 bases and J 2 bases, with 16 bases left between them. Germline loops: CDR1 SGHTA, CDR2 FQGNSA. CDR3 in DNA: TGTGCCAGCAGCTCCTTCGGGGACTCGTACACAGATACGCAGTATTTT. Its protein is CASSSFGDSYTDTQYF.

With regard to this clonotype: A much more abundant neighbour one base away suggests this may be a read error. The V gene is TRBV20-1, the J gene TRBJ1-1; D call uncertain. CDR3 length: 13 amino acids. Trimming cost V 0 bases and J 5 bases, with 10 bases left between them. Looked up from germline, CDR1 is DFQATT and CDR2 is SNEGSKA (reference sequence). In DNA, the CDR3 is TGCAGTGCTAGAGATGTGAGTGGAACTGAAGCTTTCTTT. It translates to CSARDVSGTEAFF.

V gene TRBV7-9 combines with J gene TRBJ2-1, with 13 bases identical to TRBD2. Germline V gene sequence: CDR1 SEHNR, CDR2 FQNEAQ (reference sequence). The CDR3 totals 17 residues. CDR3 DNA: TGTGACACCAGCAGAGATCGAGGGACTAGCGGGGATAATGAGCAGTTCTTC. Protein: CDTSRDRGTSGDNEQFF.

The V call is TRBV28, the J call TRBJ1-2; 8 bases map to TRBD1. Trimming at V came to 7 bases and at J to 0 bases, leaving 16 bases not matched to a gene. Germline V gene data show CDR1 as MDHEN and CDR2 as SYDVKM. CDR3 length: 18 amino acids. The CDR3 loop is CASIFGETGAPANYGYTF. The CDR3 DNA follows: TGTGCCAGCATCTTTGGAGAGACAGGGGCCCCAGCTAACTATGGCTACACCTTC.

V usage is TRBV16 and J usage is TRBJ1-5; unclear D gene. Germline lookup yields CDR1 KGHSY and CDR2 FQNENV. The germline V and J ends were trimmed by 3 bases and 3 bases, with 6 bases remaining between them. This CDR3 region has 13 residues. DNA of the CDR3: TGTGCCAGCAGCCAGACTCACAATCAGCCCCAGCATTTT. The encoded protein is CASSQTHNQPQHF.

Ten or more counts support this clonotype. V usage is TRBV25-1 and J usage is TRBJ2-1, with no clear D. V lost 5 bases, J lost 6 bases, and 8 bases lay in between. Germline CDR1 and CDR2: MGHDK and SYGVNS. CDR3 length equals 12 residues. This CDR3 reads CASSPTVNEQFF. CDR3 nucleotide sequence: TGTGCCAGCAGTCCCACGGTCAATGAGCAGTTCTTC.

V and J are TRBV6-4 and TRBJ2-3, with 8 nucleotides matching TRBD1. This CDR3 region has 14 residues. V was clipped by 3 bases and J by 4 bases; unmatched bases: 3. Germline CDR1 and CDR2: MRHNA and SNTAGT. CDR3 DNA sequence: TGTGCCAGCAGTGAATGGACAGGGTCAGATACGCAGTATTTT. Translated: CASSEWTGSDTQYF.

The chain combines TRBV7-9 with TRBJ2-5, with D possibly called TRBD1 or TRBD2 (5 bases each). The CDR3 has 13 residues. Germline assignment: CDR1 SEHNR and CDR2 FQNEAQ (reference sequence). The V and J ends lost 1 base and 7 bases respectively, with 10 bases between them. The CDR3 bases are TGTGCCAGCAGCTTAGTGGGGGACGGGACCCAGTACTTC. The encoded protein is CASSLVGDGTQYF.

The chain joins TRBV28 to TRBJ2-7, with 10 bases matching TRBD1. Germline V gene lookup returns CDR1 MDHEN and CDR2 SYDVKM. V trimming: 8 bases; J trimming: 6 bases; junction bases outside the gene matches: 13. The CDR3 extends over 15 amino acids. The CDR3, as DNA: TGTGCCAGCCGAGATGCCAGGACAGGGGGTCGCGAGCAGTACGTC. It translates to CASRDARTGGREQYV.

The genes are TRBV12-3 or TRBV12-4 and TRBJ2-3, with D perhaps being TRBD1 or TRBD2 (5 bases each). V was shortened by 4 bases and J by 0 bases, with 17 bases between the two germline ends. The CDR3 extends over 17 amino acids. CDR3 coding DNA: TGTGCCAGCAGTTCCTCCACCGGGGCGACTAGCACAGATACGCAGTATTTT. Its protein product is CASSSSTGATSTDTQYF.

The chain couples TRBV14 to TRBJ2-1; 7 nucleotides line up with TRBD2. The ends lost 4 bases at V and 4 bases at J; junction bases unmatched: 13. From germline, CDR1 is SGHDN and CDR2 FVKESK. This CDR3 is built from 17 residues. The CDR3 nucleotides read TGTGCCAGCAGCCCATCCCGGGGGGACCCTAATTACAATGAGCAGTTCTTC. It is translated as CASSPSRGDPNYNEQFF.

V gene TRBV14 combines with J gene TRBJ2-5; no definite D call. V was clipped by 1 base and J by 0 bases, with 18 bases between them. Germline V gene sequence: CDR1 SGHDN, CDR2 FVKESK. The CDR3 contains 18 residues. The DNA for the CDR3 is TGTGCCAGCAGCCAAGTAGTTCCGGACGGGCCGTACCAAGAGACCCAGTACTTC. This gives the protein CASSQVVPDGPYQETQYF.

The J gene is TRBJ2-7, the V gene TRBV7-2, with 7 bases matching TRBD2. In germline, CDR1 is SGHTA, CDR2 FQGNSA. The CDR3 totals 13 residues. V shed 5 bases, J shed 8 bases, and the junction held 9 bases outside the gene matches. CDR3 protein: CASSPHSGTKQYV. CDR3 bases: TGTGCCAGCAGCCCCCACTCAGGGACTAAGCAGTACGTC.

Comment on this clonotype: A much larger clone lies one base from this, so it may be a read error. This chain links TRBV6-6 with TRBJ1-1; no firm D call. This CDR3 is 13 amino acids long. The germline gives CDR1 MNHNY, CDR2 SVGAGI (reference sequence). In DNA, the CDR3 is TGTGCCAACAGTTGGAGCAAGAACACTGAAGCTTTCTTT. This translates into CANSWSKNTEAFF.

This clonotype was seen many times. V and J are TRBV28 and TRBJ1-1; D might be TRBD1 (6 bases). Germline values: CDR1 MDHEN, CDR2 SYDVKM. The CDR3 spans 13 residues. The V end lost 10 bases, the J end lost 1 base, and 13 bases lay between the germline ends. CDR3 bases: TGTGCCACGCCGGGACAAACGAACACTGAAGCTTTCTTT. Its translation: CATPGQTNTEAFF.

This clonotype has a count of ten or more. The genes are TRBV27 and TRBJ2-7; 7 nucleotides line up with TRBD2. Germline CDR1 reads MNHEY; CDR2 reads SMNVEV (reference sequence). This CDR3 region has 14 residues. With 7 bases clipped from V and 2 bases from J, the junction kept 8 bases outside the gene matches. CDR3 loop: CASTGRGCPYEQYV. CDR3 nucleotides: TGTGCCAGCACGGGGCGGGGGTGCCCCTACGAGCAGTACGTC.

This clonotype was observed a few times. The gene calls are TRBV7-9 and TRBJ1-5; 10 nucleotides agree with TRBD1. Germline CDR1 and CDR2: SEHNR and FQNEAQ (reference sequence). This CDR3 spans 15 amino acids. The V and J ends lost 2 bases and 7 bases, in that order; junction bases with no gene match: 5. CDR3 sequence (DNA): TGTGCCAGCAGCTTAACGGGGGACAGGGGACAGCCCCAGCATTTT. Translating gives CASSLTGDRGQPQHF.

This clonotype was seen a handful of times. This chain joins TRBV20-1 and TRBJ2-7; D unresolved. V lost 7 bases and J 7 bases, leaving 14 bases between the germline ends. This CDR3 spans 11 amino acids. CDR1 is DFQATT and CDR2 is SNEGSKA in the germline V gene (reference sequence). DNA of the CDR3: TGCAGTGTAGGTCAAGGGTCGGAGCAGTACGTC. Translation gives CSVGQGSEQYV.

The gene calls are TRBV7-9 and TRBJ2-3; no firm D call. Deletions cut 3 bases from V and 0 bases from J, with 13 bases between. Germline loops: CDR1 SEHNR, CDR2 FQNEAQ (reference sequence). This CDR3 is built from 16 residues. DNA of the CDR3: TGTGCCAGCAGCTTTGAGGTCTTCTCAAGCACAGATACGCAGTATTTT. Its translation: CASSFEVFSSTDTQYF.

This clonotype was seen a few times. This chain joins TRBV6-1 and TRBJ2-1; tentative D call: TRBD1 (5 bases). With 6 bases removed from V and 0 bases from J, the gap between germline ends came to 6 bases. Per the germline V gene, CDR1 is MNHNS and CDR2 is SASEGT. CDR3 length: 13 amino acids. CDR3 in DNA: TGTGCCAGCAGGACAGACTCCTACAATGAGCAGTTCTTC. This codes for CASRTDSYNEQFF.

Worth noting for this clonotype: Just one base apart from a much larger clone, this may be a read error. This chain joins TRBV4-1 and TRBJ1-1, with unresolved D. Germline loops: CDR1 MGHRA, CDR2 YSYEKL. There are 14 residues in the CDR3. The CDR3 region has the DNA TGCGCCAGCATCCAAGGAGATATGAACACTGAAGCTTTCTTT. It is translated as CASIQGDMNTEAFF.

This clonotype appeared a few times. The genes are TRBV29-1 and TRBJ1-1; D gene ambiguous. This CDR3 has 12 amino acids. The V gene lost 4 bases and the J gene lost 2 bases, with 8 bases spanning the gap. Germline values: CDR1 SQVTM, CDR2 ANQGSEA. CDR3 sequence (DNA): TGCAGCGTTGGCAGGTACAACACTGAAGCTTTCTTT. Residues: CSVGRYNTEAFF.

The chain is built from TRBV7-6 and TRBJ2-5; D unclear. The CDR3 is made up of 16 amino acids. V lost 1 base to trimming and J lost 11 bases, with 23 bases between them. The germline V gene has CDR1 SGHVS and CDR2 FNYEAQ. The CDR3 spells CASSLVSGNIYNEQYF. CDR3 DNA sequence: TGTGCCAGCAGCTTAGTCTCCGGAAACATCTACAATGAGCAGTACTTC.

This clonotype was observed a handful of times. J is TRBJ1-5 and V is TRBV12-3 or TRBV12-4, with TRBD1 identical over 8 bases. V trimming: 3 bases; J trimming: 1 base; junction bases outside the gene matches: 14. The CDR3 is 19 residues long. The CDR3 DNA reads TGTGCCAGCAGTTTTGGGCCGGGACAGGACCTATGGAGCAATCAGCCCCAGCATTTT. Its protein is CASSFGPGQDLWSNQPQHF.

The V and J genes are TRBV10-3 and TRBJ2-7; D perhaps matches TRBD1 (5 bases). Germline values: CDR1 ENHRY, CDR2 SYGVKD. The CDR3 is 15 amino acids. With 0 bases removed from V and 1 base from J, the gap between germline ends came to 10 bases. The CDR3, as DNA: TGTGCCATCAGTGAGTCCCAGGGAAGGTCCTACGAGCAGTACGTC. This translates into CAISESQGRSYEQYV.

This clonotype has a count of ten or more. This chain joins TRBV6-1 and TRBJ1-4, with a possible D match to TRBD1 (5 bases). This CDR3 has 16 amino acids. Trimming removed 6 bases at V and 2 bases at J, with 16 bases between. The germline V gene encodes CDR1 MNHNS and CDR2 SASEGT. CDR3 nucleotide sequence: TGTGCCAGCAGCCGGACGGGGGTTCGGACTAATGAAAAACTGTTTTTT. Translated, it gives CASSRTGVRTNEKLFF.

This clonotype is a singleton in its sample. The chain couples TRBV20-1 to TRBJ2-5; TRBD2 agrees at 8 bases. Trimming removed 0 bases from V and 5 bases from J; junction bases left unmatched: 8. Germline V CDR1 and CDR2: DFQATT, SNEGSKA (reference sequence). The CDR3 is 15 residues long. This CDR3 is CSARERGATAETQYF. DNA of the CDR3: TGCAGTGCTAGAGAGCGGGGGGCGACGGCGGAGACCCAGTACTTC.